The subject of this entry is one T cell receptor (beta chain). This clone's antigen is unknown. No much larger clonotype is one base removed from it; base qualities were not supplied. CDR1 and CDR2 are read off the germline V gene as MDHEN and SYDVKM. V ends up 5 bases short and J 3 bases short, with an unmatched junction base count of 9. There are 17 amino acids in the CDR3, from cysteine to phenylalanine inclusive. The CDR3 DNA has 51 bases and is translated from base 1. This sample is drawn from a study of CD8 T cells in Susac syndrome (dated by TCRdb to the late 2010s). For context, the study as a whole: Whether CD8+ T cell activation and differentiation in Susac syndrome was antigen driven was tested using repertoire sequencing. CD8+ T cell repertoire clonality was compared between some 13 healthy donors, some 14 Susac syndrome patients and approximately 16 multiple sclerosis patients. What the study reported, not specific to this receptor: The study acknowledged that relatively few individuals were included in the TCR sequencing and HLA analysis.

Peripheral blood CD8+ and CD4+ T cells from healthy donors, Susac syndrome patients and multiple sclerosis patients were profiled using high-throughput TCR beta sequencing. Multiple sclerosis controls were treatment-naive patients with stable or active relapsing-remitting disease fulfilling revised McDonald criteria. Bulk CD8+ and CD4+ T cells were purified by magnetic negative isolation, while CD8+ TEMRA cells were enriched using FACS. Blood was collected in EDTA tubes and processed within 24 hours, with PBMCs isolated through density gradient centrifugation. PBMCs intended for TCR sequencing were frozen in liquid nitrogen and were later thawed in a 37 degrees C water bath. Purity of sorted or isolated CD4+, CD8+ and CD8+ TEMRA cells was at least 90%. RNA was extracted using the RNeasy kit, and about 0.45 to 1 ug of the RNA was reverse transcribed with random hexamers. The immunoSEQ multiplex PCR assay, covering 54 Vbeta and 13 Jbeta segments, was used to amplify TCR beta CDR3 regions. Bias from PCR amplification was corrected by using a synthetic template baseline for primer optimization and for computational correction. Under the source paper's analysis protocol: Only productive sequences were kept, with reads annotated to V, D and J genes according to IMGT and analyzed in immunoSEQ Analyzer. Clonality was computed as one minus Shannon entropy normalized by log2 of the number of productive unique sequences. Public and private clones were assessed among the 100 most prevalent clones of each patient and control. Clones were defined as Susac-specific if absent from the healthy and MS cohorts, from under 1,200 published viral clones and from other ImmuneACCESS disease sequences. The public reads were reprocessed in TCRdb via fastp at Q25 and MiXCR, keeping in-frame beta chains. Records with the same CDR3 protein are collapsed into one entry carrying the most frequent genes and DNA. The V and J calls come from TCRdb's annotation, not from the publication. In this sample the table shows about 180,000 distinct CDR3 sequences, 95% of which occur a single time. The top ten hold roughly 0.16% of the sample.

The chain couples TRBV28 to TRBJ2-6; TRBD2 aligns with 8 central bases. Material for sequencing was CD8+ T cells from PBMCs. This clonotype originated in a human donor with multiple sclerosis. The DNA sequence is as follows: TGTGCCAGCAGTCCGGCAACAACTAGCGGTGGGGCCAACGTCCTGACTTTC. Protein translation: CASSPATTSGGANVLTF.